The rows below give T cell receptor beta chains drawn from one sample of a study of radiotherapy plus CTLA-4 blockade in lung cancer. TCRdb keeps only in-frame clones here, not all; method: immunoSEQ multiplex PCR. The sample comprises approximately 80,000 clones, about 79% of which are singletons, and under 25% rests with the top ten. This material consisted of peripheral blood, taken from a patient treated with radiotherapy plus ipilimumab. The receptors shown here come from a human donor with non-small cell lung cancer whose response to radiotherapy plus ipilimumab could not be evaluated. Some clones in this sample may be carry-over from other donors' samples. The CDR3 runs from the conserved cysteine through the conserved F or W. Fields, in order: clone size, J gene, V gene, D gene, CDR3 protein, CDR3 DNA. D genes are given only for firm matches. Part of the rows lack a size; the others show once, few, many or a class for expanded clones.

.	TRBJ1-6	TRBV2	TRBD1	CASSPRDRGNSPLHF	TGTGCCAGCAGTCCCCGGGACAGGGGAAATTCACCCCTCCACTTT
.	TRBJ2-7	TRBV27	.	CASSLSTAYEQYF	TGTGCCAGCAGTTTATCTACAGCCTACGAGCAGTACTTC
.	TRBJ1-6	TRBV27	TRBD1	CASSLGTGVDNSPLHF	TGTGCCAGCAGTTTAGGGACAGGGGTTGACAATTCACCCCTCCACTTT
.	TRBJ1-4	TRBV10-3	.	CAISDGGGREKLFF	TGTGCCATCAGTGACGGCGGGGGTCGCGAAAAACTGTTTTTT
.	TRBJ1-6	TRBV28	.	CASSLLHRVPNSPLHF	TGTGCCAGCAGCCTTCTTCACAGGGTGCCGAATTCACCCCTCCACTTT
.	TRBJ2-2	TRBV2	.	CASSLTTSNTGELFF	TGTGCCAGCAGTCTGACTACCTCGAACACCGGGGAGCTGTTTTTT
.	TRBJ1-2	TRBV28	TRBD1	CASSFPRGRDGGYTF	TGTGCCAGCAGTTTCCCCAGGGGGCGTGATGGCGGCTACACCTTC
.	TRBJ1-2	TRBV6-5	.	CASTKGHQRYRYTF	TGTGCCAGCACGAAGGGACATCAGCGGTATCGCTACACCTTC
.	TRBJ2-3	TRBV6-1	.	CAGSARLNTDTQYF	TGTGCCGGCTCGGCTCGACTCAATACAGATACGCAGTATTTT
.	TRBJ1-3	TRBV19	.	CASSISGDRRNTIYF	TGTGCCAGTAGTATCTCGGGAGATCGGCGAAACACCATATATTTT
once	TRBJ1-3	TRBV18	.	CASSRDNSGNTIYF	TGTGCCAGCTCACGGGACAACTCTGGAAACACCATATATTTT
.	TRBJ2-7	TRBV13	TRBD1	CASSPSSGQGSYEQYF	TGTGCCAGCAGCCCAAGCTCGGGACAGGGGAGCTACGAGCAGTACTTC
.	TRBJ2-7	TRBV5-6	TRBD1	CASSFEPGQGHYEQYF	TGTGCCAGCAGCTTTGAGCCGGGACAGGGTCACTACGAGCAGTACTTC
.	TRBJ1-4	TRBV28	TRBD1	CASSLGNRGNEKLFF	TGTGCCAGCAGTTTGGGGAACAGGGGGAATGAAAAACTGTTTTTT
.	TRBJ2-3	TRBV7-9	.	CASSYHSGPSTDTQYF	TGTGCCAGCAGTTATCATAGTGGGCCCAGCACAGATACGCAGTATTTT
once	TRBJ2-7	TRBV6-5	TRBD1	CASSSGTVYEQYF	TGTGCCAGCAGTTCCGGGACAGTCTACGAGCAGTACTTC
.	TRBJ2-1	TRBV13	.	CASSGPAGGGNNEQFF	TGTGCCAGCAGCGGTCCCGCAGGGGGAGGAAACAATGAGCAGTTCTTC
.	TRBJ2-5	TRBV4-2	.	CASSQASLWAGGAQYF	TGTGCCAGCAGCCAAGCTAGCCTTTGGGCCGGCGGGGCCCAGTACTTC